This T cell receptor beta chain appears in the sequencing data of a study of cytomegalovirus exposure and HLA in healthy donors. Findings and limits, study-wide: Later analysis suggested links between common viral pathogens and several top significant clusters. As confirmed in vitro, a few CMV-associated chains were specific for CMV antigens. The only immune exposure information that was available was CMV serostatus.

Healthy bone marrow donors formed the donor group. The CDR3 covers 17 residues. Per the germline V gene, CDR1 is SGDLS and CDR2 is YYNGEE. J lost 6 bases, V lost 4 bases, and 12 bases had no gene match. This clone came up a few times. The target antigen is unknown. Primers: 60 Vbeta forward and 13 Jbeta reverse. Clones were read by immunoSEQ multiplex PCR, and TCRdb kept only the in-frame ones, dropping some. Here the sample spans 150,000 to 200,000 clones, around 83% being singletons. J is TRBJ2-3 and V is TRBV9, with 12 bases identical to TRBD2. The origin of this receptor is a man younger than 45 in good health and CMV-seropositive. Sequencing was carried out using PBMCs. CDR3 residues: CASSSRASGRESDTQYF. The CDR3 bases are TGTGCCAGCAGCTCCAGGGCTAGCGGGAGGGAATCGGATACGCAGTATTTT.